The entry below describes one TCR beta chain. This entry comes from a study of blood T cell repertoires in COVID-19. Study overall: Whether acute or convalescent, the COVID-19 samples came from the United States, Italy and Spain. In each case, the material was cDNA or gDNA derived from T cells, B-cell-depleted T cells, or PBMCs.

Original data processing: By means of reference gene primer amplification, nucleated cell counts were estimated. Assay: immunoSEQ multiplex PCR; the TCRdb copy retains only in-frame clones and omits some. V and J calls and clone size are given by that table; D and trimming were obtained from the DNA. The sample yields roughly 70,000 clones, 70% to 75% seen once. This sequence originates from a man aged 65 to 85 with acute or convalescent COVID-19. Sample: peripheral blood.

This chain's CDR3 is CASSFGTGIAGELFF. CDR3 coding DNA: TGCGCCAGCAGCTTCGGGACAGGGATCGCCGGGGAGCTGTTTTTT. The rearrangement uses TRBV5-1 and TRBJ2-2; 9 nucleotides line up with TRBD1. In germline, CDR1 is SGHRS, CDR2 YFSETQ. V dropped 2 bases and J dropped 6; count of bases not matched to a gene: 5. The CDR3 length is 15 residues.